These 23 T cell receptor beta chains were all obtained from the same sample, sequenced in a study of CD8+ T cells in alopecia areata. Treatment meaning: oral pan-JAK inhibitor, 5-10 mg twice daily. RNA extraction and reverse transcription yielded cDNA as sequencing template. Method: immunoSEQ multiplex PCR; TCRdb's copy keeps in-frame clones and lacks some. Among about 260,000 clones listed, about three fifths were seen once. The source material was CD4+ T cells sorted from blood, sampled at week 52, from a patient treated with tofacitinib. These receptors all stem from a human donor with alopecia areata.

This clone has a handful of counts. V is TRBV18 and J is TRBJ2-4; D possibly uses TRBD1 or TRBD2 (7 bases each). This CDR3 is built from 13 residues. Germline V lookup: CDR1 KGHSH, CDR2 LQKENI. Trimming left V 2 bases short and J 8 bases short, with 10 bases between. This CDR3 is CASSPSGGDIQYF. CDR3 coding DNA: TGTGCCAGCTCACCATCAGGGGGGGACATTCAGTACTTC.

The gene calls are TRBV30 and TRBJ1-6, with a tentative D call TRBD1 (5 bases). In germline, CDR1 is GTSNPN, CDR2 SVGIG (reference sequence). The CDR3 is made up of 16 amino acids. V lost 3 bases to trimming and J lost 7 bases, with 19 bases between them. Here the CDR3 reads CAWSAAEGLRNSPLHF. In DNA, the CDR3 is TGTGCCTGGAGCGCGGCGGAGGGACTTCGCAATTCACCCCTCCACTTT.

This clone was detected a few times. The rearrangement uses TRBV9 and TRBJ1-2, with D perhaps TRBD1 (5 bases). Between the trimmed V and J ends, which lost 0 bases and 3 bases, there was a span of 6 bases. This CDR3 spans 13 amino acids. Germline V lookup: CDR1 SGDLS, CDR2 YYNGEE. Here the CDR3 DNA reads TGTGCCAGCAGCGTAGAACAGGACTATGGCTACACCTTC. It translates to CASSVEQDYGYTF.

This sequence joins TRBV4-3 and TRBJ2-1; D remains unclear. The CDR3 is 14 amino acids. V dropped 0 bases and J dropped 6 bases, with 9 bases sitting between them. Germline V gene data show CDR1 as LGHNA and CDR2 as YSLEER. The CDR3 spells CASSQDWATNEQFF. In nucleotides, the CDR3 is TGCGCCAGCAGCCAAGACTGGGCTACCAATGAGCAGTTCTTC.

The chain uses TRBV5-1 and TRBJ1-4; weak D call: TRBD1 (6 bases). Trimming cost V 4 bases and J 15 bases, with 19 bases left between them. Germline V gene data show CDR1 as SGHRS and CDR2 as YFSETQ. This CDR3 spans 13 amino acids. CDR3 sequence reads: CASSPNRGQRMFF. The CDR3 DNA reads TGCGCCAGCAGCCCAAACCGTGGACAGAGGATGTTTTTT.

The chain employs TRBV10-3 and TRBJ1-1, with D uncertain. The CDR3 is 13 residues long. The germline V and J ends were trimmed by 4 bases and 1 base, with 7 bases remaining between them. Germline V gene sequence: CDR1 ENHRY, CDR2 SYGVKD. CDR3 sequence (DNA): TGTGCCATCAGTGTGGGCAGGAACACTGAAGCTTTCTTT. Amino acid sequence: CAISVGRNTEAFF.

The rearrangement uses TRBV29-1 and TRBJ2-3, with a possible D match to TRBD2 (6 bases). CDR1 and CDR2 (germline): SQVTM, ANQGSEA. This CDR3 spans 13 amino acids. With 8 bases removed from V and 5 bases from J, the gap between germline ends came to 17 bases. This chain's CDR3 is CSPKGGGEDTQYF. In nucleotides, the CDR3 is TGCAGCCCTAAAGGCGGCGGGGAAGATACGCAGTATTTT.

V gene TRBV2 combines with J gene TRBJ2-5, with 7 bases that match TRBD1. Germline V lookup: CDR1 SNHLY, CDR2 FYNNEI. CDR3 length: 13 amino acids. V gave up 8 bases and J gave up 3 bases; unmatched junction bases: 6. CDR3 in amino acids: CASLTGSEETQYF. The CDR3 DNA is TGTGCCAGCCTGACAGGGTCGGAAGAGACCCAGTACTTC.

The V call is TRBV2, the J call TRBJ2-7; TRBD2 might be the D (6 bases). The CDR3 covers 13 residues. Trimming took off 7 bases at V and 3 bases at J, with 13 bases between the two ends. Germline V gene sequence: CDR1 SNHLY, CDR2 FYNNEI. CDR3 nucleotides: TGTGCCAGCAATGGCGGGGTTTACTACGAGCAGTACTTC. Its translation is CASNGGVYYEQYF.

This sequence joins TRBV30 and TRBJ2-7; D gene uncertain. V dropped 8 bases and J dropped 2 bases, with 13 bases sitting between them. The germline V gene encodes CDR1 GTSNPN and CDR2 SVGIG (reference sequence). CDR3 size: 12 residues. The CDR3 DNA reads as TGTGCCCTGGGTCACACACCCTACGAGCAGTACTTC. Amino acid sequence: CALGHTPYEQYF.

The chain recombines TRBV30 with TRBJ2-1; D might be TRBD2 (6 bases). The germline gives CDR1 GTSNPN, CDR2 SVGIG (reference sequence). The V gene lost 3 bases and the J gene lost 2 bases, with 17 bases spanning the gap. This CDR3 is built from 16 residues. The chain's CDR3 is CAWSPSAGRAYNEQFF. In DNA form, the CDR3 reads TGTGCCTGGAGCCCTTCCGCGGGGCGAGCCTACAATGAGCAGTTCTTC.

This chain uses TRBV5-1 with TRBJ2-5; TRBD1 agrees at 10 bases. Germline assignment: CDR1 SGHRS and CDR2 YFSETQ. J lost 4 bases, V lost 3 bases, and 12 bases had no gene match. The CDR3 consists of 17 residues. The CDR3 nucleotides read TGCGCCAGCAGCTCACGCCCCGACAGGGGGCTGGGAGAGACCCAGTACTTC. This gives the protein CASSSRPDRGLGETQYF.

This clone has just a few counts. The chain employs TRBV7-2 and TRBJ2-4; maybe TRBD2 (5 bases). The CDR3 loop spans 15 amino acids. V lost 3 bases and J lost 8, with 17 bases in between. The V gene's germline CDR1 is SGHTA and CDR2 FQGNSA. The CDR3 spells CASSFQASRWDIQYF. CDR3 coding DNA: TGTGCCAGCAGCTTCCAGGCTAGCCGTTGGGACATTCAGTACTTC.

The rearrangement uses TRBV30 and TRBJ2-6; D gene ambiguous. There are 12 residues in the CDR3. Germline V gene sequence: CDR1 GTSNPN, CDR2 SVGIG (reference sequence). Trimming stripped 1 base from V and 5 bases from J, with 3 bases between. CDR3 sequence reads: CAWSGRANVLTF. Written as DNA, the CDR3 is TGTGCCTGGAGTGGGAGGGCCAACGTCCTGACTTTC.

The sample holds one count of this clone. Here the CDR3 reads CASSPSGLAGGLYNEQFF. CDR3 nucleotides: TGTGCCAGCAGTCCCTCGGGACTAGCGGGGGGGCTGTACAATGAGCAGTTCTTC. The chain has TRBV27 and TRBJ2-1; 16 bases are a match to TRBD2. The trim removed 5 bases at V and 4 bases at J, leaving 8 bases unmatched. The CDR3 sequence is 18 residues long. Per the germline V gene, CDR1 is MNHEY and CDR2 is SMNVEV (reference sequence).

This chain connects TRBV7-3 to TRBJ1-2; unclear D gene. Germline CDR1 and CDR2: SGHTA and FQGTGA. This CDR3 has 13 residues. Trimming removed 2 bases at V and 2 bases at J, with 6 bases between. The CDR3: CASSLEDNYGYTF. CDR3 bases: TGTGCCAGCAGCTTAGAGGACAACTATGGCTACACCTTC.

The chain couples TRBV5-4 to TRBJ2-4, with D tentatively TRBD1 or TRBD2 (5 bases each). Per the germline V gene, CDR1 is SGHNT and CDR2 is YYREEE (reference sequence). This CDR3 contains 13 residues. Trimming cost V 1 base and J 5 bases, with 7 bases left between them. The CDR3 reads CASSLRGENIQYF. CDR3 DNA sequence: TGTGCCAGCAGCTTGAGAGGGGAAAACATTCAGTACTTC.

This clone occurred a few times. The J gene is TRBJ1-4, the V gene TRBV29-1, with 9 bases fitting TRBD1. The CDR3 covers 14 residues. The germline gives CDR1 SQVTM, CDR2 ANQGSEA. J lost 7 bases, V lost 7 bases, and 10 bases had no gene match. This CDR3 is CSAGGGTGSEKLFF. The DNA for the CDR3 is TGCAGCGCCGGTGGCGGGACAGGGTCTGAAAAACTGTTTTTT. The whole variable domain, filled in from reference TRBV29-1 and TRBJ1-4, reads SAVISQKPSRDICQRGTSLTIQCQVDSQVTMMFWYRQQPGQSLTLIATANQGSEATYESGFVIDKFPISRPNLTFSTLTVSNMSPEDSSIYLCSAGGGTGSEKLFFGSGTQLSVL.

The chain employs TRBV10-3 and TRBJ1-2; D possibly corresponds to TRBD1 (6 bases). V lost 7 bases to trimming and J lost 6 bases, with 18 bases between them. Germline CDR1 reads ENHRY; CDR2 reads SYGVKD. The CDR3 is made up of 14 amino acids. CDR3 bases: TGTGCCATCAATCGGAATAGGGCAGGGGATGGCTACACCTTC. Translated, it gives CAINRNRAGDGYTF.

The V call is TRBV7-6, the J call TRBJ1-3, with D perhaps matching TRBD1 (6 bases). Trimming removed 4 bases from V and 0 bases from J, with 16 bases in between. This CDR3 spans 17 amino acids. Germline-derived CDR1 and CDR2 are SGHVS and FNYEAQ. The CDR3 sequence: CASSSFSTGNSGNTIYF. The DNA of the CDR3 is TGTGCCAGCAGCTCCTTTTCGACAGGAAACTCTGGAAACACCATATATTTT. The full variable domain, rest sourced from reference TRBV7-6 and TRBJ1-3, is GAGVSQSPRYKVTKRGQDVALRCDPISGHVSLYWYRQALGQGPEFLTYFNYEAQQDKSGLPNDRFSAERPEGSISTLTIQRTEQRDSAMYRCASSSFSTGNSGNTIYFGEGSWLTVV.

The CDR3 DNA is TGTGCCAGCAGCTTGGACAGGATGTTCTCTGAAGCTTTCTTT. Protein: CASSLDRMFSEAFF. The J gene is TRBJ1-1, the V gene TRBV7-2; 7 bases map to TRBD1. Germline CDR1 reads SGHTA; CDR2 reads FQGNSA. V lost 3 bases to trimming and J lost 6 bases; unmatched junction nucleotides: 7. CDR3 length equals 14 residues. Supplemented by reference TRBV7-2 and TRBJ1-1, the full variable domain reads GAGVSQSPSNKVTEKGKDVELRCDPISGHTALYWYRQSLGQGLEFLIYFQGNSAPDKSGLPSDRFSAERTGGSVSTLTIQRTQQEDSAVYLCASSLDRMFSEAFFGQGTRLTVV.

Worth noting for this clone: The junction does not match germline at one end; this may be a read error. The chain employs TRBV7-2 and TRBJ1-6; D unclear. The CDR3 covers 13 residues. The germline CDR1 and CDR2 sequences are SGHTA and FQGNSA. Written as DNA, the CDR3 is TGTGCCAGCAGCTTAGTCTTTGAGTCACCCCCCCACTTT. It specifies CASSLVFESPPHF.

This chain joins TRBV6-5 and TRBJ2-7; no clear D gene. The CDR3 totals 11 residues. V shed 8 bases and J shed 4 bases, with 9 bases lying between them. Germline-derived CDR1 and CDR2 are MNHEY and SVGAGI. The CDR3 nucleotides are TGTGCCAGCGGTGGAGAATACGAGCAGTACTTC. Protein: CASGGEYEQYF.